The source of this T cell receptor beta chain is a study of T cell repertoires in cytomegalovirus infection. The overall study: Public signatures in TCR beta pointed to CMV infection and matching HLA type.

On this clonotype itself: Its antigen is currently unknown.

Using its own MiXCR run on the reads, TCRdb lists one record per CDR3 protein. The table lists 200,000 to 300,000 distinct CDR3 sequences, 12% to 15% of them singletons. General study points: Frequencies of public TCR beta families were cumulated, and this identified carriers of CMV plus the relevant HLA. In two of eight donors, the top clonotype was HLA-C-restricted CMV-specific.

Trimming took 5 bases from V and 7 from J; bases not matched to a gene: 13. Germline CDR1 and CDR2: SGHVS and FQNEAQ. This CDR3 comprises 16 residues. Sequenced sample: PBMCs. The rearrangement joins TRBV7-8 to TRBJ2-7; the match to TRBD2 covers 11 bases. The receptor comes from a human donor in good health (CMV status not recorded). Some clones in this sample may be carry-over from other donors' samples. The DNA of the CDR3 is TGTGCCAGCAGCCTGGGGACTAGCGGACAATTAGGAGAGCAGTACTTC. Translating it yields CASSLGTSGQLGEQYF. Full variable domain (missing parts from reference TRBV7-8 and TRBJ2-7): GAGVSQSPRYKVAKRGQDVALRCDPISGHVSLFWYQQALGQGPEFLTYFQNEAQLDKSGLPSDRFFAERPEGSVSTLKIQRTQQEDSAVYLCASSLGTSGQLGEQYFGPGTRLTVT.